This TCR beta chain was retrieved from a study of cytomegalovirus exposure and HLA in healthy donors (dated by TCRdb to 2015 to 2018). Describing the broader study: According to an earlier analysis of 587 of the donors, about 179 million T cells yielded some 120 million unique TCR beta sequences and 276 Gb of sequence data. An early release covering 550 to 700 HLA-typed donors comprised 250 to 350 gigabases of sequencing data and 85 million to 100 million unique TCR sequences. Of the roughly 410 genotyped donors, 65% to 90% were placed in the genetic ancestry cluster associated with self-reported Caucasian donors. The study aimed to test whether signatures of past pathogen exposure could be identified by cataloging public T cell receptors. The T cell repertoires of 666 subjects were profiled by immunosequencing and related to cytomegalovirus serostatus. Besides the first cohort of 666 subjects, a separate validation cohort made up of 120 or so different subjects was used. High-throughput TCR immunosequencing, statistical association of individual TCRs with disease status, and machine learning were combined to predict cytomegalovirus infection status. In a later analysis, previously published TCR beta repertoires from fewer than 750 donors were re-analyzed and high-resolution HLA genotyping was added so that TCR occurrence patterns could be studied. The later analysis used no new phenotypic data to find candidate immune exposures, relying instead on TCR beta sequences and their occurrence across donors. To decide whether each TCR beta V gene segment behaved as functional or pseudogenic, an earlier analysis of some 600 of the donors relied on high-throughput TCR beta sequencing. Donor age, sex, ethnicity and CMV serostatus were compiled alongside the repertoire data. A later genetic analysis took genome-wide SNP genotypes for about three fifths of the roughly 700 donors and used that subset as a discovery cohort. All discovery cohort repertoires had been generated on a single sequencing platform. HLA typing covered class I and class II loci at four-digit resolution. The number of typed donors differed by locus: about 620-630 for A, B, C, DRB1 and DQB1; some 500 for DQA1; approximately 610 for DPA1; and 450 to 480 for DPB1. Several DR-DQ haplotypes were handled as single units for association and clustering because linkage in the cohort was strong. Across 398 genotyped donors of the cohort, an average of approximately 240,000 unique TCR beta nucleotide sequences per donor were sequenced, and around 19% of those sequences were non-productive. What the authors observed across the whole study: A later analysis found that HLA-associated TCR beta chains were more clonally expanded and had lower generation probabilities than equally common non-associated chains. HLA typing was unavailable for some donors at each locus, so association tests used only the typed subset. In vitro tests confirmed that a few of the cytomegalovirus-associated TCR beta chains recognize cytomegalovirus antigens. A later analysis reported that several top co-occurrence clusters appeared linked to parvovirus B19, influenza, CMV and Epstein-Barr virus. The authors suggested that the approach could potentially be extended to other disease states and immunological phenotypes. Some IMGT-functional V segments, including TRBV6-2 and TRBV6-3, could not be distinguished by the 87-base-pair reads and were therefore excluded. The cohort was sequenced for TCR beta chains only, and without alpha or paired-chain data the features that could be detected were limited. When HLA alleles, especially DR and DQ, strongly co-occurred, TCR associations were difficult to assign to individual alleles. A total of 150 to 200 TCR beta chains were listed by the study as associated with cytomegalovirus. Broadly in line with IMGT annotations, most TCR beta V segments showed up in productive rearrangements about 87% or about 30% of the time in an earlier analysis of several hundred of the donors. According to a later genetic analysis, donors in an Asian-associated ancestry cluster had fewer N-insertions in productive TCRs than the approximately 630-donor mean. In a later analysis, the rate of TCR association differed among HLA loci, with DRB1 alleles having the most associated TCRs and HLA-C alleles having the fewest. Because counts were too low, about 18 rarely observed V segments, including chromosome 9 orphons, were left out of the earlier analysis of 587 of the donors. In both the original and validation cohorts, the classifier was reported to diagnose cytomegalovirus status with high specificity and sensitivity. In a later genetic analysis, a missense DCLRE1C variant was associated with V-gene and J-gene trimming of TCR beta chains, and the association was replicated in an independent cohort. The presence/absence analyses assumed that sequencing depth was roughly uniform across donors, and that assumption may not be true. A later analysis found that most CMV-associated TCR beta chains appeared HLA-restricted, with HLA associations seemingly driven largely by CMV exposure. At a false discovery rate of 0.05, a later analysis linked 16,951 TCR beta sequences to specific HLA alleles. While some public TCRs were present in many individuals, most TCR sequences turned up only very rarely across donors. Linkage disequilibrium might explain the correlated functional status among segregating V segments, but an unknown experimental factor could not be excluded. The sequencing pipeline was judged likely to have produced a cluster of highly shared sequence variants as a technical artifact. A further reported finding was that TCR beta sequences accurately predicted the HLA-A and HLA-B alleles for most subjects in the first cohort. For the cohort, immune exposure information was limited to CMV serostatus.

As to this clone: The antigen it binds to is not known. Nothing much larger sits one base from this clone, and base qualities are not available.

V was cut back by 2 bases and J by 9 bases, leaving a gap of 11 bases between them. The germline V gene sets CDR1 to MNHEY and CDR2 to SVGAGI. The CDR3 goes from the cysteine to the phenylalanine over 14 residues. The retained sequence is limited to the CDR3, 42 bases, with the frame set at the first base. Library preparation was by the immunoSEQ multiplex PCR assay. For the multiplex PCR, a mixture combining 60 forward primers for TCR Vbeta segments and 13 reverse primers for TCR Jbeta segments was used. The CDR3 region of rearranged TCR beta genes was amplified from genomic DNA by a multiplex PCR assay. The amplified TCR beta libraries were sequenced on the Illumina HiSeq System as 87-base-pair reads. Per the authors' processing: A later analysis counted about 76 million unique TCR beta chains across the 650 to 800 repertoires, and 10 million to 11 million of these chains were shared by at least two donors. Raw reads were error-corrected and collapsed into unique sequences by a nearest-neighbor algorithm in which closely related sequences were merged to remove PCR and sequencing errors. CDR3 sequences were aligned to IMGT reference sequences to assign V, D and J gene segments. For a sequence to be retained, a match of at least six nucleotides was required to both a V gene segment and a J gene segment. Rearrangements were classified as productive when the CDR3 lacked stop codons and remained in frame with V and J, and all other rearrangements were classified as non-productive. Following IMGT convention, CDR3 was defined as the stretch from the second conserved V-encoded cysteine to the conserved J-encoded phenylalanine. In an earlier analysis of around 600 of the donors, sequences lacking an unambiguous match to a single V gene segment were excluded. In an earlier analysis of 587 of the donors, a V segment was called functional when productive rearrangements were above 56.7%, and segregating when the standard deviation between donors exceeded 5%. To diagnose cytomegalovirus status from the catalog of TCR beta chain sequences, a statistical classification framework was built. V and J gene assignment, in a later analysis, came from comparing TCR nucleotide sequences with IMGT/GENE-DB human TR gene sequences. The TCRdist pipeline was used in a later analysis to assign CDR3 sequences and most-parsimonious VDJ recombination scenarios. In a later analysis, every TCR beta chain was defined by the combination of its CDR3 amino acid sequence and its V-gene family, and reads without a unique V-gene family were dropped. As a way to deal with suspected cross-contamination and a sequencing artifact, a later analysis dropped roughly 620 nucleotide sequences that were highly shared and had low generation probability. In a later analysis, a clonal expansion index for each public chain was calculated from normalized within-repertoire ranks of inferred template counts. A later analysis computed generation probabilities with a VDJ recombination model fitted to out-of-frame rearrangements, and checked the results against IGoR. In a later analysis, hypergeometric tests were used to score TCR-TCR, TCR-HLA and TCR-CMV co-occurrence, with a repertoire-size bias correction applied to TCR pairs. To estimate false discovery rates, a later analysis permuted the HLA or CMV assignments 20 times. In a later analysis, co-occurring TCRs were grouped with DBSCAN, and TCRdist sequence similarity was added when clustering was performed within HLA-allele-positive subsets. For co-occurrence clustering, repertoires with fewer than 30,000 or more than 120,000 public chains were excluded, along with five repertoires with anomalous nucleotide sharing. TCRdb stores this immuneACCESS table with in-frame sequences only. Part of the clones is absent; in the studies checked, under half of the shortfall reflects unresolved V genes, and no reason is known for the rest. V and J calls and clone size are as listed in that table; D and trimming were resolved from the DNA. The sample profile shows 80,000 to 100,000 clones; about four fifths of them were found once. About 3.1% of the sample lies in the top ten.

The cohort comprised 666 healthy bone marrow donors. All cohort members were sampled while nominally healthy, although unrecorded immune exposures were likely present. The donor tested CMV seropositive and was one of the 289 seropositive cohort members. Each donor provided a peripheral blood sample, and peripheral blood mononuclear cells were used for TCR beta sequencing. Genomic DNA was extracted from the blood cell samples with the Qiagen DNeasy Blood Extraction Kit. The TCR was taken from a male donor in good health and CMV-seropositive. Material for sequencing was PBMCs. This sequence uses TRBV6-5 and TRBJ1-6, with a weak D call of TRBD1 (6 bases match). Here the CDR3 is given as CASSYEGVSSPLHF. The sequenced DNA: TGTGCCAGCAGTTACGAGGGGGTGTCTTCACCCCTCCACTTT.